These 30 T cell receptor beta chains share one sample of origin, sequenced in a study of monozygotic twins with inflammatory bowel disease. After re-calling the 5' RACE reads, TCRdb lists one entry per CDR3 protein, DNA absent. The table lists some 450,000 distinct CDR3 sequences. Sequencing was carried out using blood. The source of these receptors is a human donor with ulcerative colitis or Crohn's disease, or a healthy co-twin of an affected twin (not recorded which).

The chain employs TRBV12-3 or TRBV12-4 and TRBJ1-2; TCRdb's D call of TRBD1 is untestable without DNA. The length of the CDR3 is 11 residues. This CDR3 is CASSSQGGYTF.

The chain joins TRBV5-1 to TRBJ1-2; TCRdb's D call of TRBD1 is untestable without DNA. The length of the CDR3 is 13 residues. Germline-derived CDR1 and CDR2 are SGHRS and YFSETQ. The CDR3 sequence: CASSWDDSYGYTF.

The chain recombines TRBV4-1 with TRBJ2-7; TCRdb designates TRBD1, a call that cannot be tested without DNA. Germline CDR1 is MGHRA and CDR2 is YSYEKL. CDR3 length: 15 residues. CDR3 residues: CASSEGDRGFYEQYF.

The chain has TRBV5-4 and TRBJ1-2. CDR1 is SGHNT and CDR2 is YYREEE in the germline V gene (reference sequence). The CDR3 covers 14 residues. The CDR3 sequence: CASSSRTNGYGYTF.

V and J are TRBV6-1 and TRBJ2-7; there is no DNA to check the TCRdb D call of TRBD1. CDR3 length equals 16 residues. Germline CDR1 MNHNS, CDR2 SASEGT. CDR3 amino acids: CASIPTPVAMPYEQYF.

The chain has TRBV16 and TRBJ2-2; the TCRdb call, TRBD1, lacks DNA for checking. Germline V gene sequence: CDR1 KGHSY, CDR2 FQNENV. The CDR3 is 16 residues long. CDR3 in amino acids: CASSQSGTGNTGELFF. Full variable domain (remainder filled in from reference TRBV16 and TRBJ2-2): GEEVAQTPKHLVRGEGQKAKLYCAPIKGHSYVFWYQQVLKNEFKFLISFQNENVFDETGMPKERFSAKCLPNSPCSLEIQATKLEDSAVYFCASSQSGTGNTGELFFGEGSRLTVL.

The chain uses TRBV7-2 and TRBJ2-5. Germline CDR1 is SGHTA and CDR2 is FQGNSA. The CDR3 runs to 12 residues. CDR3 protein: CASSLARQTQYF. The complete variable domain, with remaining parts taken from reference TRBV7-2 and TRBJ2-5, reads GAGVSQSPSNKVTEKGKDVELRCDPISGHTALYWYRQSLGQGLEFLIYFQGNSAPDKSGLPSDRFSAERTGGSVSTLTIQRTQQEDSAVYLCASSLARQTQYFGPGTRLLVL.

V is TRBV19 and J is TRBJ1-1; with no DNA, the TCRdb D assignment of TRBD1 cannot be verified. Germline V CDR1 and CDR2: LNHDA, SQIVND (reference sequence). The CDR3 sequence is 12 residues long. CDR3 loop: CASSGPGAEAFF.

The genes are TRBV20-1 and TRBJ2-7. This CDR3 is built from 13 residues. CDR1 and CDR2 (germline): DFQATT, SNEGSKA (reference sequence). The CDR3 region is CSARDRGLPEQYF.

This CDR3 is CASSLSGTGPYEQYF. This sequence joins TRBV12-3 or TRBV12-4 and TRBJ2-7. The CDR3 extends over 15 amino acids.

V and J are TRBV4-3 and TRBJ1-3. The CDR3 length is 15 residues. Germline loops: CDR1 LGHNA, CDR2 YSLEER. The CDR3 here is CASSQDMGSGNTIYF.

The V call is TRBV15, the J call TRBJ2-1; the D call of TRBD2 rests on TCRdb alone, since no DNA is present to check it. This CDR3 contains 17 residues. Germline assignment: CDR1 LNHNV and CDR2 YYDKDF (reference sequence). The CDR3 reads CATSREVLAGAYNEQFF. The full variable domain, its missing parts supplied by reference TRBV15 and TRBJ2-1, is DAMVIQNPRYQVTQFGKPVTLSCSQTLNHNVMYWYQQKSSQAPKLLFHYYDKDFNNEADTPDNFQSRRPNTSFCFLDIRSPGLGDTAMYLCATSREVLAGAYNEQFFGPGTRLTVL.

The chain has TRBV18 and TRBJ2-3. CDR1 is KGHSH, CDR2 LQKENI, per germline. The CDR3 runs 15 residues. The CDR3 here is CASSPPNPSTDTQYF.

J is TRBJ2-7 and V is TRBV7-9. The CDR3 is made up of 16 amino acids. From germline, CDR1 is SEHNR and CDR2 FQNEAQ (reference sequence). The CDR3 reads CASSDIPSGNSYEQYF.

This chain links TRBV10-3 with TRBJ2-1; the D gene TCRdb calls, TRBD1, cannot be checked with no DNA. Germline V gene lookup returns CDR1 ENHRY and CDR2 SYGVKD. There are 13 residues in the CDR3. CDR3 protein: CAITQGLDNEQFF.

The rearrangement links TRBV27 to TRBJ2-7; TCRdb gives TRBD1 as the D gene, but with no DNA this cannot be confirmed. The CDR3 length is 15 residues. Looked up from germline, CDR1 is MNHEY and CDR2 is SMNVEV (reference sequence). The CDR3 loop reads CASSNSGTGVNEQYF.

The chain recombines TRBV29-1 with TRBJ1-4; with no DNA, the TCRdb D assignment of TRBD1 cannot be verified. Germline V gene lookup returns CDR1 SQVTM and CDR2 ANQGSEA. The CDR3 contains 12 residues. The CDR3 loop is CSVRDRGEKLFF.

This chain links TRBV10-3 with TRBJ2-6. The V gene's germline CDR1 is ENHRY and CDR2 SYGVKD. This CDR3 region has 13 residues. The CDR3 reads CAIGTAGANVLTF.

V gene TRBV6-1 combines with J gene TRBJ2-7. There are 15 residues in the CDR3. Per the germline V gene, CDR1 is MNHNS and CDR2 is SASEGT. CDR3 region: CASSEALVYLHEQYF.

This sequence joins TRBV12-3 or TRBV12-4 and TRBJ2-7. The CDR3 extends over 11 amino acids. CDR3 in amino acids: CASSSLYEQYF.

The V and J genes are TRBV20-1 and TRBJ1-5. Germline V lookup: CDR1 DFQATT, CDR2 SNEGSKA (reference sequence). This CDR3 comprises 11 residues. The chain's CDR3 is CSAPLRENQHF.

V usage is TRBV7-2 and J usage is TRBJ1-5; the TCRdb call, TRBD1, lacks DNA for checking. This CDR3 comprises 13 residues. Per the germline V gene, CDR1 is SGHTA and CDR2 is FQGNSA. This chain's CDR3 is CASSLSREEPQHF.

The V and J genes are TRBV7-6 and TRBJ2-3; the TRBD1 assignment by TCRdb is unverifiable without DNA. The germline CDR1 and CDR2 sequences are SGHVS and FNYEAQ. The CDR3 consists of 14 residues. CDR3 sequence: CASMLGPGTDTQYF.

The rearrangement links TRBV27 to TRBJ2-1; TCRdb's D call of TRBD2 is untestable without DNA. The CDR3 loop spans 18 amino acids. CDR1 is MNHEY, CDR2 SMNVEV, per germline (reference sequence). The CDR3 sequence is CASSYRSGTSGSYNEQFF.

Here the CDR3 reads CASSLVPGLAGGVSSYNEQFF. The chain links TRBV5-1 to TRBJ2-1; TCRdb names TRBD2, which stays unverified in the absence of DNA. Germline V gene lookup returns CDR1 SGHRS and CDR2 YFSETQ. The length of the CDR3 is 21 residues. Full variable domain (outside the CDR3, taken from reference TRBV5-1 and TRBJ2-1): KAGVTQTPRYLIKTRGQQVTLSCSPISGHRSVSWYQQTPGQGLQFLFEYFSETQRNKGNFPGRFSGRQFSNSRSEMNVSTLELGDSALYLCASSLVPGLAGGVSSYNEQFFGPGTRLTVL.

This chain connects TRBV12-3 or TRBV12-4 to TRBJ2-3; TCRdb's D gene call, TRBD1, goes unchecked for lack of DNA. CDR3 length: 15 residues. The CDR3 here is CASSFFLTPEDTQYF.

The rearrangement links TRBV12-3 or TRBV12-4 to TRBJ1-4; TCRdb's D gene call, TRBD1, goes unchecked for lack of DNA. The CDR3 runs to 16 residues. This chain's CDR3 is CASSGGGAGYREKLFF.

This rearrangement joins TRBV20-1 to TRBJ1-1; TCRdb's D call, TRBD1, is unchecked because there is no DNA. Germline V gene sequence: CDR1 DFQATT, CDR2 SNEGSKA (reference sequence). This CDR3 has 14 amino acids. The CDR3 here is CSARGGFGTTEAFF.

V and J are TRBV19 and TRBJ2-3; absent DNA, TCRdb's TRBD1 call cannot be checked. The germline CDR1 and CDR2 sequences are LNHDA and SQIVND (reference sequence). CDR3 length equals 11 residues. The CDR3 loop reads CASSSLDTQYF. Full variable domain (missing parts from reference TRBV19 and TRBJ2-3): DGGITQSPKYLFRKEGQNVTLSCEQNLNHDAMYWYRQDPGQGLRLIYYSQIVNDFQKGDIAEGYSVSREKKESFPLTVTSAQKNPTAFYLCASSSLDTQYFGPGTRLTVL.

CDR3 residues: CASSLLTGGAFF. The chain uses TRBV6-6 and TRBJ1-1; TCRdb calls TRBD1, which cannot be checked without DNA. This CDR3 comprises 12 residues. CDR1 and CDR2 (germline): MNHNY, SVGAGI (reference sequence).